The 12 T cell receptor beta chains below all came from one sample that was sequenced in a study of blood T cell repertoires in COVID-19. Sequenced by immunoSEQ multiplex PCR; TCRdb stores in-frame clones only, minus some. The sample holds some 150,000 clones, over 80% seen once. The sequenced material came from peripheral blood. The source is a man over 45 with active COVID-19.

In DNA form, the CDR3 reads TGCGCCAGCAGCCAGGGACAAGGGGGGGTACAAGAGACCCAGTACTTC. It yields the protein CASSQGQGGVQETQYF. The chain recombines TRBV4-3 with TRBJ2-5, with TRBD2 as a possible D gene (7 bases). The CDR3 has 16 residues. Germline-derived CDR1 and CDR2 are LGHNA and YSLEER. The ends were cut back, 3 bases at V and 2 bases at J, with 16 bases in the middle.

CDR3 sequence reads: CASSPGQGGETQYF. CDR3 sequence (DNA): TGCGCCAGCAGCCCAGGACAGGGGGGAGAGACCCAGTACTTC. The gene calls are TRBV5-1 and TRBJ2-5; 10 nucleotides align to TRBD1. In germline, CDR1 is SGHRS, CDR2 YFSETQ. With V trimmed by 4 bases and J by 4 bases, 4 bases remained unmatched. The CDR3 runs to 14 residues.

Only a few counts were recorded for this clone. The V and J genes are TRBV6-2 or TRBV6-3 and TRBJ1-1; D possibly corresponds to TRBD1 (6 bases). V was pared by 6 bases and J by 5 bases, with 13 bases between. The CDR3 consists of 13 residues. Germline V gene lookup returns CDR1 MNHEY and CDR2 SVGEGT. CDR3 bases: TGTGCCAGCAGCTTATTACAGGGAACTGAAGCTTTCTTT. Its protein product is CASSLLQGTEAFF.

The V and J genes are TRBV6-2 or TRBV6-3 and TRBJ1-5; D remains unclear. The CDR3 loop spans 18 amino acids. The V end was cut by 6 bases, the J end by 4 bases, with 25 bases between. Germline CDR1 is MNHEY and CDR2 is SVGEGT. In DNA, the CDR3 is TGTGCCAGCAGCTTAAACCTGCGGGTTCCTCGGACTAATCAGCCCCAGCATTTT. Translation gives CASSLNLRVPRTNQPQHF.

This sequence joins TRBV6-6 and TRBJ2-7, with D possibly matching TRBD2 (5 bases). CDR1 MNHNY and CDR2 SVGAGI come from the germline V gene (reference sequence). Trimming left V 5 bases short and J 7 bases short, with 24 bases between. CDR3 size: 16 residues. Here the CDR3 DNA reads TGTGCCAGCAGTCTGGGAGCGAGGCTTCCTCCTTGGGAGCAGTACTTC. Translation: CASSLGARLPPWEQYF.

The gene calls are TRBV4-1 and TRBJ2-1; D gene unclear. Germline CDR1 MGHRA, CDR2 YSYEKL. Between the trimmed V and J ends, which lost 4 bases and 1 base, there was a span of 20 bases. This CDR3 is 18 amino acids long. CDR3 nucleotide sequence: TGCGCCAGCAGCCCTCCCCCTTTCTCCCCGAGGTCCTACAATGAGCAGTTCTTC. Residues: CASSPPPFSPRSYNEQFF.

In DNA, the CDR3 is TGTGCCAGCAGCTACCCCCCAGCGGGGGGATACACCGGGGAGCTGTTTTTT. The encoded protein is CASSYPPAGGYTGELFF. The chain carries TRBV5-6 and TRBJ2-2, with 9 bases lining up with TRBD2. The CDR3 length is 17 residues. V lost 3 bases to trimming and J lost 3 bases; unmatched junction nucleotides: 9. Germline V gives CDR1 SGHDT, CDR2 YYEEEE.

This chain uses TRBV30 with TRBJ2-1; no firm D call. Germline V gene sequence: CDR1 GTSNPN, CDR2 SVGIG (reference sequence). Trimming shortened V by 1 base and J by 15 bases, and 16 bases separated the two germline ends. This CDR3 is 12 amino acids long. The CDR3 sequence: CAWSAVRLRLFF. The DNA for the CDR3 is TGTGCCTGGAGTGCCGTTAGACTCCGCTTGTTCTTC.

V and J are TRBV10-3 and TRBJ2-3; 8 bases match TRBD1. Unmatched junction bases numbered 3, after V lost 7 bases and J lost 6 bases. This CDR3 contains 12 residues. Germline V gene lookup returns CDR1 ENHRY and CDR2 SYGVKD. The CDR3 loop reads CAINQGADTQYF. CDR3 nucleotides: TGTGCCATCAACCAGGGGGCGGATACGCAGTATTTT.

The rearrangement joins TRBV5-4 to TRBJ2-2; 7 bases map to TRBD1. This CDR3 region has 16 residues. The germline CDR1 and CDR2 sequences are SGHNT and YYREEE (reference sequence). J was trimmed by 7 bases and V by 0 bases; bases with no gene match: 9. The CDR3 region is CASSLDGTGVDGELFF. The CDR3 DNA reads as TGTGCCAGCAGCTTGGACGGTACAGGGGTAGACGGGGAGCTGTTTTTT.

The chain uses TRBV5-4 and TRBJ1-2, with D perhaps matching TRBD1 (5 bases). Trimming removed 5 bases from V and 4 bases from J, with 12 bases in between. The CDR3 spans 13 residues. Looked up from germline, CDR1 is SGHNT and CDR2 is YYREEE (reference sequence). The CDR3 DNA is TGTGCCAGCAGTCTCGAGGGACTCTATGGCTACACCTTC. Translating it yields CASSLEGLYGYTF. Full variable domain (rest looked up from reference TRBV5-4 and TRBJ1-2): ETGVTQSPTHLIKTRGQQVTLRCSSQSGHNTVSWYQQALGQGPQFIFQYYREEENGRGNFPPRFSGLQFPNYSSELNVNALELDDSALYLCASSLEGLYGYTFGSGTRLTVV.

The V call is TRBV29-1, the J call TRBJ2-1; D unresolved. This CDR3 is built from 11 residues. Trimming cost V 3 bases and J 7 bases, with 7 bases left between them. The germline V gene encodes CDR1 SQVTM and CDR2 ANQGSEA. The CDR3 loop reads CSVDLYNEQFF. The CDR3 bases are TGCAGCGTTGATTTGTATAATGAGCAGTTCTTC.